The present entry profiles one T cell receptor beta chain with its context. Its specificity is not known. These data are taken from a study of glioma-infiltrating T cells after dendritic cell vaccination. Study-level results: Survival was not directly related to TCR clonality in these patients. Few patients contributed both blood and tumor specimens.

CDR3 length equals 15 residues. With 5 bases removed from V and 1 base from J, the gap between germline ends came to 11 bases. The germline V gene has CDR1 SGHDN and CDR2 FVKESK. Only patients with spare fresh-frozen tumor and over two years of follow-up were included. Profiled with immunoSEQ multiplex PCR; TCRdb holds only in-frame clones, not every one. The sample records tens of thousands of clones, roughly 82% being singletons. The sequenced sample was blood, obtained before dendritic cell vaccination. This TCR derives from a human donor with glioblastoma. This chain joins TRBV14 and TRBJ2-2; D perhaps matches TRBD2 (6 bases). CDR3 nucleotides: TGTGCCAGCAGCAAGGGGACTCAGAACACCGGGGAGCTGTTTTTT. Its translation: CASSKGTQNTGELFF. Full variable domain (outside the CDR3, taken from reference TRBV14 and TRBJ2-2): EAGVTQFPSHSVIEKGQTVTLRCDPISGHDNLYWYRRVMGKEIKFLLHFVKESKQDESGMPNNRFLAERTGGTYSTLKVQPAELEDSGVYFCASSKGTQNTGELFFGEGSRLTVL.